One TCR beta chain is described in this entry. Germline CDR1 reads SGHRS; CDR2 reads YFSETQ. V trimming: 2 bases; J trimming: 2 bases; junction bases outside the gene matches: 7. CDR3 size: 17 residues. Profiling relied on immunoSEQ multiplex PCR, and the TCRdb table lists in-frame clones only, not all of them. This sample has some 52,000 clones, with roughly 92% found just once. These data are taken from a study of T cell changes during pregnancy in multiple sclerosis. The origin of this receptor is a female donor with multiple sclerosis, enrolled in a pregnancy study. The gene calls are TRBV5-1 and TRBJ2-6; 7 nucleotides match TRBD2. Source: CD4+ T cells from peripheral blood mononuclear cells, taken in the third trimester of pregnancy. CDR3 DNA: TGCGCCAGCAGCTTAGGACTAGTGTTTACTGGGGCCAACGTCCTGACTTTC. As protein: CASSLGLVFTGANVLTF.